This T cell receptor (beta chain) was captured by sequencing in a study of control samples from healthy donors and cancer patients. Assay: immunoSEQ multiplex PCR; the TCRdb copy retains only in-frame clones and omits some. The repertoire has just under 75,000 clones, roughly 90% of them found once; the top ten carry over 3.5%. Material: blood. This clonotype was obtained from a woman in her forties or fifties in good health.

The CDR3 here is CASSKRTGISYEQYF. In DNA, the CDR3 is TGTGCCAGCAGTAAGAGGACAGGGATCTCCTACGAGCAGTACTTC. V gene TRBV27 combines with J gene TRBJ2-7; 8 bases are shared with TRBD1. Germline V gene sequence: CDR1 MNHEY, CDR2 SMNVEV (reference sequence). The length of the CDR3 is 15 residues. V lost 5 bases to trimming and J lost 0 bases; unmatched junction nucleotides: 6.